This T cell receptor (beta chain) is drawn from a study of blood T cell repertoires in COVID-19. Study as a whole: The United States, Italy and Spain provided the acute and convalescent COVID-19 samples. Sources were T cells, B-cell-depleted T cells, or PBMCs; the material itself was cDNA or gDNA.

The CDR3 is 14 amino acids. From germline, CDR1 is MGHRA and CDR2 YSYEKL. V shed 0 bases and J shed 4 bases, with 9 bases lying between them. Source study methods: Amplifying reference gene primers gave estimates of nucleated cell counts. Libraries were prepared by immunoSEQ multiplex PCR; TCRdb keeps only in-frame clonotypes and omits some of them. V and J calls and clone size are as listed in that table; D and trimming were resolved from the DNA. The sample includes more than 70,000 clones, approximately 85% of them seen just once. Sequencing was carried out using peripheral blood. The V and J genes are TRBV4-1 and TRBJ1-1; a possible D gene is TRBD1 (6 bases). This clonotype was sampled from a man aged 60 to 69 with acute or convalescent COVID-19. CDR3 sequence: CASSQDRGSTEAFF. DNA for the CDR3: TGCGCCAGCAGCCAAGATAGGGGGAGCACTGAAGCTTTCTTT.